Following are 22 T cell receptor beta chains from one sample sequenced in a study of breast tumors, draining lymph nodes, adjacent tissues. Using its own MiXCR run on the multiplex PCR reads, TCRdb lists one record per CDR3 protein. This table has roughly 260,000 distinct CDR3 sequences, around 31% appearing once. The lymph nodes were axillary draining lymph nodes from breast cancer patients. Sequenced input: axillary lymph node tissue. The receptors derive from a female donor with breast cancer. Some clones in this sample may be carry-over from other donors' samples.

This clonotype was detected a few times. The V call is TRBV5-1, the J call TRBJ2-7; tentatively, D is TRBD1 (6 bases). This CDR3 comprises 13 residues. Trimming removed 3 bases from V and 5 bases from J, with 12 bases in between. Looked up from germline, CDR1 is SGHRS and CDR2 is YFSETQ. The CDR3 sequence: CASSSRTVNEQYF. The CDR3 DNA is TGCGCCAGCAGCTCCAGGACAGTTAACGAGCAGTACTTC.

This clonotype occurred many times. This chain uses TRBV7-9 with TRBJ2-1; 9 nucleotides line up with TRBD2. The CDR3 extends over 21 amino acids. CDR1 and CDR2 (germline): SEHNR, FQNEAQ (reference sequence). V was clipped by 3 bases and J by 5 bases; unmatched bases: 23. Written as DNA, the CDR3 is TGTGCCAGCAGCTTGTACGGGCGACTGGGAGCGGGAGGACTAAAAAACAATGAGCAGTTCTTC. It yields the protein CASSLYGRLGAGGLKNNEQFF.

This clonotype was observed many times. The CDR3, as DNA: TGTGCCTGTGGGACGGCTAGCACAGATACGCAGTATTTT. Translation: CACGTASTDTQYF. This chain links TRBV30 with TRBJ2-3; D might be TRBD1 or TRBD2, each matching 5 bases. Trimming removed 6 bases at V and 0 bases at J, with 10 bases between. From germline, CDR1 is GTSNPN and CDR2 SVGIG (reference sequence). This CDR3 spans 13 amino acids.

This clonotype was picked up a small number of times. This may arise from a read error, as a much more abundant clone is one base away. CDR3 loop: CASSFTGQFYNEQFF. DNA of the CDR3: TGTGCCAGCAGTTTCACGGGACAGTTCTACAATGAGCAGTTCTTC. The chain uses TRBV12-3 or TRBV12-4 and TRBJ2-1, with 7 bases fitting TRBD1. Trimming removed 3 bases from V and 3 bases from J; junction bases left unmatched: 5. The CDR3 covers 15 residues.

Comments on this clonotype: Since no conserved phenylalanine or tryptophan closes the CDR3, a read error is the likely cause. The rearrangement uses TRBV29-1 and TRBJ1-1, with D unclear. Germline loops: CDR1 SQVTM, CDR2 ANQGSEA. Trimming cost V 8 bases and J 6 bases, with 16 bases left between them. This CDR3 has 12 residues. The CDR3: CSIYGPSPEAFL. In nucleotides, the CDR3 is TGCAGCATCTATGGCCCGTCCCCTGAAGCTTTCCTT.

On this clonotype: A much larger clone is a single base away; this may be a read error. The rearrangement joins TRBV14 to TRBJ2-7; possible D gene TRBD2, 5 bases. V was pared by 4 bases and J by 3 bases, with 16 bases between. This CDR3 region has 15 residues. Germline loops: CDR1 SGHDN, CDR2 FVKESK. CDR3 in DNA: TGTGCCAGCAGCCGAACGGGATGGAGTTTCTACGAGCAGTACTTC. Its translation: CASSRTGWSFYEQYF.

This clonotype was counted at least ten times. The CDR3 loop reads CASIIRAFTYEQYF. The CDR3 DNA is TGCGCCAGCATCATTCGGGCATTTACCTACGAGCAGTACTTC. This chain uses TRBV4-1 with TRBJ2-7; no reliable D call. Germline CDR1 is MGHRA and CDR2 is YSYEKL. This CDR3 region has 14 residues. The V end lost 7 bases, the J end lost 2 bases, and 15 bases lay between the germline ends.

This clonotype was observed at least ten times. This chain joins TRBV5-1 and TRBJ2-7; D ambiguous. Trimming left V 4 bases short and J 1 base short, with 15 bases between. The CDR3 consists of 15 residues. Looked up from germline, CDR1 is SGHRS and CDR2 is YFSETQ. CDR3: CASSQTRTGSYEQYF. The CDR3 region has the DNA TGCGCCAGCAGCCAGACAAGGACCGGATCCTACGAGCAGTACTTC.

About this clonotype: The junction and the germline gene differ at one end; a read error may be behind it. J is TRBJ2-2 and V is TRBV2; D possibly corresponds to TRBD2 (6 bases). Germline loops: CDR1 SNHLY, CDR2 FYNNEI. This CDR3 is built from 15 residues. DNA for the CDR3: TGTGCCGGCGGGGTAGCGGCAGGGAGCACCGGGGACCTGTTTTTT. It translates to CAGGVAAGSTGDLFF.

This clonotype was seen a few times. The chain's CDR3 is CASRKEGLASYNEQFF. The CDR3 coding sequence is TGTGCCAGCAGAAAGGAGGGCCTAGCCTCCTACAATGAGCAGTTCTTC. The V call is TRBV6-1, the J call TRBJ2-1, with a weak D call TRBD2 (6 bases). The CDR3 length is 16 residues. Germline CDR1 and CDR2: MNHNS and SASEGT. V lost 6 bases and J 0 bases, leaving 15 bases between the germline ends.

This clonotype was detected ten times or more. The chain employs TRBV11-2 and TRBJ2-7, with 9 bases fitting TRBD2. This CDR3 contains 15 residues. The J segment lost 2 bases and the V segment lost 0 bases, leaving 2 bases of the junction unmatched. Germline-derived CDR1 and CDR2 are SGHAT and FQNNGV. In DNA, the CDR3 is TGTGCCAGCAGCTTAGAAGCGGGAGGAACCTACGAGCAGTACTTC. Translation: CASSLEAGGTYEQYF.

This clonotype was recorded many times. The DNA of the CDR3 is TGCAGTGCTGGGACTAGCGGGAGGGCAGGGGAGCAGTTCTTC. Protein sequence: CSAGTSGRAGEQFF. This chain links TRBV20-1 with TRBJ2-1; the match to TRBD2 covers 16 bases. V was pared by 5 bases and J by 10 bases, with 5 bases of the junction left unmatched. This CDR3 contains 14 residues. CDR1 is DFQATT, CDR2 SNEGSKA, per germline (reference sequence).

The sample holds a few counts of this clonotype. The rearrangement joins TRBV6-5 to TRBJ2-1; the D call may be TRBD1 or TRBD2 (6 bases each). CDR1 and CDR2 from the germline V gene are MNHEY and SVGAGI. This CDR3 has 14 amino acids. The V gene lost 0 bases and the J gene lost 10 bases, with 13 bases spanning the gap. CDR3 sequence: CASSYSIGGGEQFF. The CDR3 bases are TGTGCCAGCAGTTACTCGATCGGGGGCGGCGAGCAGTTCTTC.

V usage is TRBV28 and J usage is TRBJ1-2; D is possibly TRBD1 (6 bases). The CDR3 runs to 17 residues. Germline CDR1 reads MDHEN; CDR2 reads SYDVKM. The V end lost 6 bases, the J end lost 4 bases, and 24 bases lay between the germline ends. The CDR3: CASSKGGRRGSGYGYTF. In DNA, the CDR3 is TGTGCCAGCAGCAAAGGGGGAAGGCGAGGGTCGGGCTATGGCTACACCTTC.

This clonotype was recorded many times. This chain uses TRBV28 with TRBJ1-6, with D possibly being TRBD1 (6 bases). V was cut by 2 bases and J by 7 bases, with 18 bases left in between. Germline values: CDR1 MDHEN, CDR2 SYDVKM. The CDR3 contains 17 residues. The CDR3 region is CASSLVPQGLVNSPLHF. The DNA of the CDR3 is TGTGCCAGCAGTTTAGTTCCACAGGGACTAGTCAATTCACCCCTCCACTTT. Variable domain in full (rest from reference TRBV28 and TRBJ1-6): DVKVTQSSRYLVKRTGEKVFLECVQDMDHENMFWYRQDPGLGLRLIYFSYDVKMKEKGDIPEGYSVSREKKERFSLILESASTNQTSMYLCASSLVPQGLVNSPLHFGNGTRLTVT.

The table lists this clonotype with many counts. This sequence joins TRBV6-5 and TRBJ2-7, with D unclear. CDR1 and CDR2 (germline): MNHEY, SVGAGI. CDR3 length: 13 amino acids. V gave up 2 bases and J gave up 2 bases, with 7 bases separating them. CDR3: CASSYSQAYEQYF. Here the CDR3 DNA reads TGTGCCAGCAGTTACAGTCAGGCCTACGAGCAGTACTTC.

This clonotype came up many times. J is TRBJ2-2 and V is TRBV6-5; no clear D gene. This CDR3 has 13 amino acids. Germline CDR1 is MNHEY and CDR2 is SVGAGI. V lost 7 bases and J lost 0, with 6 bases in between. CDR3 loop: CASISANTGELFF. In DNA form, the CDR3 reads TGTGCCAGCATAAGCGCGAACACCGGGGAGCTGTTTTTT.

The chain is built from TRBV20-1 and TRBJ1-5, with D hard to call. CDR3 length: 16 amino acids. Germline CDR1 reads DFQATT; CDR2 reads SNEGSKA (reference sequence). Deletions cut 4 bases from V and 7 bases from J, with 23 bases between. CDR3 sequence (DNA): TGCAGTGCTACCGGTAGCGGGAGGGCGGGAGAGCAGCCCCAGCATTTT. It specifies CSATGSGRAGEQPQHF.

Comment on this clonotype: A much bigger clone sits one base away, suggesting this may be a read error. The chain links TRBV7-8 to TRBJ2-7; D is undetermined. This CDR3 spans 11 amino acids. Germline V gene data show CDR1 as SGHVS and CDR2 as FQNEAQ. The CDR3 sequence is CASSEMRERYF. In DNA form, the CDR3 reads TGTGCCAGCAGTGAAATGCGTGAGCGGTACTTC.

This clonotype was counted many times. The chain uses TRBV5-5 and TRBJ2-7; TRBD2 matches at 11 bases. This CDR3 region has 15 residues. With V trimmed by 3 bases and J by 2 bases, 4 bases remained unmatched. Germline assignment: CDR1 SGHKS and CDR2 YYEKEE (reference sequence). The CDR3 DNA reads TGTGCCAGCAGCTCGGTAGCGGGAGGGCCCTACGAGCAGTACTTC. This gives the protein CASSSVAGGPYEQYF.

This clonotype was counted many times. The chain carries TRBV9 and TRBJ2-3; maybe TRBD2 (5 bases). This CDR3 has 14 amino acids. The germline gives CDR1 SGDLS, CDR2 YYNGEE. Trimming pared 0 bases from V and 0 bases from J, leaving 5 bases between. The CDR3 DNA reads TGTGCCAGCAGCGTAGCGGGAAGCACAGATACGCAGTATTTT. The encoded protein is CASSVAGSTDTQYF.

This clonotype was recorded many times. The genes are TRBV7-9 and TRBJ2-1; 8 positions agree with TRBD1. This CDR3 is 16 amino acids long. Germline V gene sequence: CDR1 SEHNR, CDR2 FQNEAQ (reference sequence). Unmatched junction bases numbered 13, after V lost 5 bases and J lost 7 bases. This chain's CDR3 is CASSLVKQGVGNEQFF. DNA of the CDR3: TGTGCCAGCAGCCTAGTTAAACAGGGGGTCGGGAATGAGCAGTTCTTC.